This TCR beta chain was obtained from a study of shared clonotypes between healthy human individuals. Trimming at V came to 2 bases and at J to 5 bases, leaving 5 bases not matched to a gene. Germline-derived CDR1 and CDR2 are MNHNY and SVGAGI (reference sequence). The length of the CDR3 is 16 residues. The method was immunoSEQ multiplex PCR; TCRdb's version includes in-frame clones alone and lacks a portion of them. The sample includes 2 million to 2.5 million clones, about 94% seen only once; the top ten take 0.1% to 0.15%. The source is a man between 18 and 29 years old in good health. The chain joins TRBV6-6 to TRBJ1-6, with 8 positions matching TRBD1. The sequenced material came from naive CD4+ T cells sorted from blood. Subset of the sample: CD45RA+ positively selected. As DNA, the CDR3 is TGTGCCAGCAGTTACACCCGGACAGGGAATAATTCACCCCTCCACTTT. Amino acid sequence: CASSYTRTGNNSPLHF.